This T cell receptor (beta chain) came from a study of shared clonotypes between healthy human individuals. Study-wide results and limits: Sequencing depth was a factor that was expected to affect clonotype sharing among donors.

Sequenced by immunoSEQ multiplex PCR; TCRdb stores in-frame clones only, minus some. The table records about 2.5 million clones, 92% of them present only once. This CDR3 spans 15 amino acids. Trimming removed 2 bases at V and 6 bases at J, with 17 bases between. CDR1 is MNHEY and CDR2 is SVGAGI in the germline V gene. Concerning this clone itself: As yet, its antigen is unknown.

J is TRBJ2-7 and V is TRBV6-5, with D possibly matching TRBD2 (6 bases). Sample: naive CD4+ T cells from PBMCs. Described subset: CD45RA+ positively selected. The TCR was taken from a man younger than 35 in good health. Some clones in this sample may be carry-over from other donors' samples. The CDR3 spells CASSYQVGGLGEQYF. The CDR3 DNA follows: TGTGCCAGCAGTTACCAAGTCGGGGGACTGGGCGAGCAGTACTTC.